This TCR beta chain was sequenced for a study of blood T cell repertoires in COVID-19. At the level of the study: T cells, B-cell-depleted T cells, or PBMCs provided the cDNA or gDNA that served as material.

How the authors handled the data: Researchers report that nucleated cell counts were estimated from reference gene primer amplification. The data were produced by immunoSEQ multiplex PCR, yet TCRdb's version contains in-frame clones alone and is incomplete. That table furnishes V, J and clone size, whereas the DNA furnished D and trimming. Counted here are 100,000 to 150,000 clones, around 87% occurring once; the ten biggest clones make up about 4%. Germline V gene data show CDR1 as SGDLS and CDR2 as YYNGEE. Trimming cost V 0 bases and J 2 bases, with 13 bases left between them. The CDR3 extends over 16 amino acids.

Sequences were obtained from peripheral blood. The clonotype originates from a woman between 55 and 75 years old with COVID-19, enrolled during active disease. V gene TRBV9 combines with J gene TRBJ2-3, with D maybe TRBD2 (6 bases). The CDR3 coding sequence is TGTGCCAGCAGCGTAGACCCGGGGGTGCACACAGATACGCAGTATTTT. This gives the protein CASSVDPGVHTDTQYF.